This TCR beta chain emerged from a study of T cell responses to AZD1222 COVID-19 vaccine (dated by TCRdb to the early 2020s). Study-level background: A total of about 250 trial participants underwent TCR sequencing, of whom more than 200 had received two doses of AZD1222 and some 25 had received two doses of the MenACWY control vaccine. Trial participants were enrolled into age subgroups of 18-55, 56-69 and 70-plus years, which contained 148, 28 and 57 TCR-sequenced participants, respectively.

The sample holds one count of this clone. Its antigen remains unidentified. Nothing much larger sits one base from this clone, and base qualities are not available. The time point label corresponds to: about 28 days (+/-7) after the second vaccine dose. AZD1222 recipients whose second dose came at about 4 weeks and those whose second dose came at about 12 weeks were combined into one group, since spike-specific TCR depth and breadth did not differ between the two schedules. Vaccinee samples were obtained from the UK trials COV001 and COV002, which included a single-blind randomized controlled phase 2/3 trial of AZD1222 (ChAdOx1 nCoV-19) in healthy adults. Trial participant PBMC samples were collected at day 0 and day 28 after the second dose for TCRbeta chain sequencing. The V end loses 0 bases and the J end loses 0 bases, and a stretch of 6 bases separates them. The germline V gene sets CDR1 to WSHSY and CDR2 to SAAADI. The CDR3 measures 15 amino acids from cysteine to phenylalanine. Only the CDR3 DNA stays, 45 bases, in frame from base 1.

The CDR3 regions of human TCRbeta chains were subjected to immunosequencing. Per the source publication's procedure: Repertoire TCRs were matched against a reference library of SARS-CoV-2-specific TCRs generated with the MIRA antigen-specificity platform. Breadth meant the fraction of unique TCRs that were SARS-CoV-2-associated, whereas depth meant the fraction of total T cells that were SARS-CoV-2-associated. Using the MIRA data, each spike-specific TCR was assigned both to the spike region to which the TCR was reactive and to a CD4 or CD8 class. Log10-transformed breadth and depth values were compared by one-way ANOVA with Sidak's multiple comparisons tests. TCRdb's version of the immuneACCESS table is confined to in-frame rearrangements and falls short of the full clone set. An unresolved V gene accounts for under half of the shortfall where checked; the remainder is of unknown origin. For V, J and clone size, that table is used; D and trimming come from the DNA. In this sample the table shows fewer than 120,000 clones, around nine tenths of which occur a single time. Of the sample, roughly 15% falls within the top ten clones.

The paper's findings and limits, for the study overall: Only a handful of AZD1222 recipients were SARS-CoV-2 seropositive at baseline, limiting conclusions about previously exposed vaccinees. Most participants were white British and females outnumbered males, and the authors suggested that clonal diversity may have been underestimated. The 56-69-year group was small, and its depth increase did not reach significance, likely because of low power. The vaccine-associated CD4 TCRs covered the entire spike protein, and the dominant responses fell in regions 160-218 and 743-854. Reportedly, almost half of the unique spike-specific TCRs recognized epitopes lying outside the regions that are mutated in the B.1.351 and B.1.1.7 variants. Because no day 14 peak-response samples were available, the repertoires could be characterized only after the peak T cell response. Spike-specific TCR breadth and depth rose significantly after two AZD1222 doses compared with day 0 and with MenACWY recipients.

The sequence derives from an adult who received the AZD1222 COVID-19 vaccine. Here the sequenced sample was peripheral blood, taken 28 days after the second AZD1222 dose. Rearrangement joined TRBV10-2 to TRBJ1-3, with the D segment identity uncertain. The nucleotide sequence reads TGCGCCAGCAGTGAGTCGGCGTACTCTGGAAACACCATATATTTT. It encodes CASSESAYSGNTIYF.